Shown below are 10 T cell receptor beta chains from a single sample sequenced in a study of T cell responses to AZD1222 COVID-19 vaccine (dated by TCRdb to about 2021). The time point label, as the study defines it: baseline before first vaccination. The library was generated by the immunoSEQ multiplex PCR assay. Imported from immuneACCESS, the table was reduced by TCRdb to in-frame sequences with V and J called. These copies leave out some clones; in studies compared against another copy, an unresolved V gene accounts for under half, and the cause of the remainder is not known. The sample data list about 260,000 clones, and 93% of these were observed just once. Around 0.5% of the sample comes from the top ten. The sequencing used peripheral blood, collected on day 0 of AZD1222 vaccination. These receptors all come from an adult in good health.

This clone has only a few counts. The J gene is TRBJ2-2, the V gene TRBV10-1, with D unresolved. The CDR3 has 11 residues. V lost 8 bases to trimming and J lost 4 bases, with 5 bases between them. Germline values: CDR1 WNHNN, CDR2 SYGVQD (reference sequence). The CDR3 sequence: CASSSTGELFF. CDR3 sequence (DNA): TGCGCCAGCTCCTCCACCGGGGAGCTGTTTTTT.

This rearrangement joins TRBV28 to TRBJ1-1, with a possible D match to TRBD1 (5 bases). Germline lookup yields CDR1 MDHEN and CDR2 SYDVKM. Trimming shortened V by 4 bases and J by 4 bases, and 13 bases separated the two germline ends. CDR3 size: 14 residues. The CDR3 coding sequence is TGTGCCAGCAGTTCCCCCACAGGTACCACTGAAGCTTTCTTT. Its translation is CASSSPTGTTEAFF.

V is TRBV9 and J is TRBJ1-1, with 7 bases matching TRBD1. V shed 5 bases and J 1 base; nucleotides not matched to a gene: 8. The germline V gene has CDR1 SGDLS and CDR2 YYNGEE. This CDR3 region has 15 residues. CDR3 protein: CASSEQGIGNTEAFF. The CDR3 DNA sequence: TGTGCCAGCAGTGAACAGGGGATAGGGAACACTGAAGCTTTCTTT.

The chain is built from TRBV18 and TRBJ1-1, with a tentative D call TRBD1 (5 bases). Per the germline V gene, CDR1 is KGHSH and CDR2 is LQKENI. The length of the CDR3 is 15 residues. Trimming left V 0 bases short and J 3 bases short, with 11 bases between. DNA for the CDR3: TGTGCCAGCTCACCACCGAGCAGGGTATACACTGAAGCTTTCTTT. Translated: CASSPPSRVYTEAFF.

The chain joins TRBV19 to TRBJ2-7; D may be TRBD2 (5 bases). V shed 4 bases and J shed 5 bases, with 12 bases lying between them. This CDR3 is built from 13 residues. Looked up from germline, CDR1 is LNHDA and CDR2 is SQIVND (reference sequence). The DNA of the CDR3 is TGTGCCAGTAGTACGTTAGGAGGCGACGAGCAGTACTTC. Protein sequence: CASSTLGGDEQYF. Full variable domain (outside the CDR3, taken from reference TRBV19 and TRBJ2-7): DGGITQSPKYLFRKEGQNVTLSCEQNLNHDAMYWYRQDPGQGLRLIYYSQIVNDFQKGDIAEGYSVSREKKESFPLTVTSAQKNPTAFYLCASSTLGGDEQYFGPGTRLTVT.

Here the CDR3 reads CASSVTVTGGNGDNEQFF. The CDR3 coding sequence is TGTGCCAGCAGCGTAACCGTCACAGGGGGAAATGGGGACAATGAGCAGTTCTTC. The chain joins TRBV9 to TRBJ2-1; the match to TRBD1 covers 8 bases. This CDR3 is built from 18 residues. Germline V gene lookup returns CDR1 SGDLS and CDR2 YYNGEE. V lost 1 base, J lost 5 bases, and 14 bases stayed unmatched.

This clone came up once. The V call is TRBV2, the J call TRBJ1-4; 7 bases match TRBD1. The germline V gene has CDR1 SNHLY and CDR2 FYNNEI. The CDR3 length is 13 residues. V gave up 11 bases and J gave up 6 bases; unmatched junction bases: 9. The CDR3 here is CAGTRGTHEKLFF. The CDR3 bases are TGTGCCGGCACCAGGGGGACCCATGAAAAACTGTTTTTT.

The genes are TRBV7-6 and TRBJ2-7; no firm D call. Germline CDR1 SGHVS, CDR2 FNYEAQ. This CDR3 has 11 amino acids. V was cut by 2 bases and J by 3 bases, with 2 bases left in between. CDR3 sequence: CASSLFYEQYF. In DNA form, the CDR3 reads TGTGCCAGCAGCTTATTCTACGAGCAGTACTTC.

The CDR3 loop is CASSPRTDNTEAFF. The CDR3 coding sequence is TGTGCCAGCTCACCTCGGACGGATAACACTGAAGCTTTCTTT. This sequence joins TRBV18 and TRBJ1-1, with D hard to call. CDR1 and CDR2 from the germline V gene are KGHSH and LQKENI. The CDR3 loop spans 14 amino acids. V shed 3 bases and J shed 2 bases, with 10 bases lying between them.

The V gene is TRBV3-1 (or the pseudogene TRBV3-2), the J gene TRBJ2-3, with a tentative D call TRBD2 (7 bases). The CDR3 contains 16 residues. V was trimmed by 4 bases and J by 0 bases, leaving 14 bases between them. Germline V gene lookup returns CDR1 LGHDT and CDR2 YNNKEL (reference sequence). The CDR3 sequence is CASSLRGGPSTDTQYF. The CDR3 DNA reads TGTGCCAGCAGCCTCCGCGGGGGCCCTAGCACAGATACGCAGTATTTT.